This record looks at one TCR beta chain sequence and its context. MiXCR, run by TCRdb on the RT-PCR reads, gives a single entry per CDR3 protein. The table has 800,000 to 1,000,000 distinct CDR3 sequences, about 20% seen once; the top ten hold around 6%. Germline V gene data show CDR1 as SGHKS and CDR2 as YYEKEE (reference sequence). The V gene lost 3 bases and the J gene lost 8 bases, with 17 bases spanning the gap. The CDR3 is 14 amino acids. The record originates from a study of patients and donors after allogeneic stem cell transplantation. Source material: blood, either unsorted or a sorted T cell fraction (not recorded which). The rearrangement links TRBV5-5 to TRBJ1-2, with TRBD1 as a possible D gene (5 bases). The sequence came from a human donor who was either an allogeneic HSCT recipient or a stem cell or donor lymphocyte infusion donor (not recorded which). It is not recorded whose cells these are; they may come from a transplant donor. The CDR3 loop reads CASSSPHQGPGYTF. In DNA, the CDR3 is TGTGCCAGCAGCTCTCCTCATCAGGGACCCGGCTACACCTTC.